These 10 T cell receptor beta chains were sequenced from one sample in a study of cytomegalovirus exposure and HLA in healthy donors. Use of 60 Vbeta and 13 Jbeta primers characterized the PCR. Sequencing was performed with immunoSEQ multiplex PCR; in TCRdb, only in-frame clones are kept and a portion is missing. This table lists 25,000 to 35,000 clones. The sample comprised PBMCs. The receptors here all came from a woman in her thirties or forties in good health and CMV-seropositive.

The V and J genes are TRBV29-1 and TRBJ2-7; weak D call: TRBD1 (6 bases). CDR3 length: 14 residues. V shed 5 bases and J shed 5 bases, with 19 bases lying between them. Germline V gene lookup returns CDR1 SQVTM and CDR2 ANQGSEA. This chain's CDR3 is CSVSRDTHQDEQYF. As DNA, the CDR3 is TGCAGCGTTAGCCGGGACACACACCAGGACGAGCAGTACTTC.

The V gene is TRBV6-5, the J gene TRBJ1-5; 8 bases line up with TRBD1. Trimming removed 6 bases from V and 5 bases from J; junction bases left unmatched: 3. Per germline, CDR1 MNHEY and CDR2 SVGAGI. This CDR3 is 13 amino acids long. CDR3 in amino acids: CASSTDRDQPQHF. CDR3 bases: TGTGCCAGCAGCACGGACAGGGATCAGCCCCAGCATTTT.

About this clone itself: Its ends do not fully match the called genes, so a read error is possible. The J gene is TRBJ1-1, the V gene TRBV4-3; 7 positions agree with TRBD1. The CDR3 has 14 amino acids. The V gene's germline CDR1 is LGHNA and CDR2 YSLEER. The CDR3 loop reads CASSQEDRNTEDFF. CDR3 in DNA: TGCGCCAGCAGCCAAGAGGACAGGAACACTGAAGATTTCTTT.

This chain joins TRBV10-2 and TRBJ2-2; TRBD2 matches at 11 bases. This CDR3 spans 15 amino acids. Trimming at V came to 4 bases and at J to 6 bases, leaving 4 bases not matched to a gene. The germline V gene has CDR1 WSHSY and CDR2 SAAADI. DNA for the CDR3: TGCGCCAGCAGTGGTAGCGGGAGGGCCCCCGGGGAGCTGTTTTTT. This translates into CASSGSGRAPGELFF.

The chain combines TRBV19 with TRBJ2-1, with 13 bases lining up with TRBD2. The germline V gene has CDR1 LNHDA and CDR2 SQIVND (reference sequence). The CDR3 runs 15 residues. The ends lost 6 bases at V and 4 bases at J; junction bases unmatched: 3. CDR3 region: CASSRTSGSYNEQFF. CDR3 bases: TGTGCCAGTAGCAGGACTAGCGGGAGTTACAATGAGCAGTTCTTC.

This clone counts as medium-sized by frequency. This rearrangement joins TRBV15 to TRBJ2-1; TRBD1 is a possible D gene (6 bases). V was clipped by 0 bases and J by 3 bases, with 9 bases between them. CDR3 size: 15 residues. In germline, CDR1 is LNHNV, CDR2 YYDKDF (reference sequence). In nucleotides, the CDR3 is TGTGCCACCAGCAGAGATCTACAGGGCTACAATGAGCAGTTCTTC. Translation gives CATSRDLQGYNEQFF.

The chain employs TRBV9 and TRBJ2-1; 11 nucleotides align to TRBD2. CDR3 length equals 16 residues. Losses at the gene ends were 4 bases for V and 7 bases for J; bases not matched to a gene: 10. The germline gives CDR1 SGDLS, CDR2 YYNGEE. CDR3 DNA sequence: TGTGCCAGCAGCCCTTTCCTTAGCGGGAGGGCTAATGAGCAGTTCTTC. Its protein is CASSPFLSGRANEQFF. Variable domain in full (rest from reference TRBV9 and TRBJ2-1): DSGVTQTPKHLITATGQRVTLRCSPRSGDLSVYWYQQSLDQGLQFLIQYYNGEERAKGNILERFSAQQFPDLHSELNLSSLELGDSALYFCASSPFLSGRANEQFFGPGTRLTVL.

The chain recombines TRBV19 with TRBJ2-7, with TRBD1 matching 8 bases. V lost 4 bases, J lost 5 bases, and 7 bases stayed unmatched. There are 14 residues in the CDR3. The germline gives CDR1 LNHDA, CDR2 SQIVND (reference sequence). CDR3 amino acids: CASSRQGRQDEQYF. In DNA, the CDR3 is TGTGCCAGTAGTAGACAGGGGCGGCAAGACGAGCAGTACTTC. Together with reference TRBV19 and TRBJ2-7, the CDR3 gives the full variable domain: DGGITQSPKYLFRKEGQNVTLSCEQNLNHDAMYWYRQDPGQGLRLIYYSQIVNDFQKGDIAEGYSVSREKKESFPLTVTSAQKNPTAFYLCASSRQGRQDEQYFGPGTRLTVT.

The chain uses TRBV25-1 and TRBJ2-1, with D possibly being TRBD1 (6 bases). The germline V gene has CDR1 MGHDK and CDR2 SYGVNS. V was pared by 6 bases and J by 12 bases, with 15 bases between. The CDR3 consists of 12 residues. CDR3 residues: CASSPTGTRQFF. The CDR3 coding sequence is TGTGCCAGCAGCCCTACAGGGACCAGGCAGTTCTTC.

This chain uses TRBV15 with TRBJ1-2; no definite D call. Deletions cut 4 bases from V and 2 bases from J, with 14 bases between. Per germline, CDR1 LNHNV and CDR2 YYDKDF (reference sequence). This CDR3 is 15 amino acids long. CDR3 in DNA: TGTGCCACCAGCATTTTTCGACACACAAACTATGGCTACACCTTC. Residues: CATSIFRHTNYGYTF.